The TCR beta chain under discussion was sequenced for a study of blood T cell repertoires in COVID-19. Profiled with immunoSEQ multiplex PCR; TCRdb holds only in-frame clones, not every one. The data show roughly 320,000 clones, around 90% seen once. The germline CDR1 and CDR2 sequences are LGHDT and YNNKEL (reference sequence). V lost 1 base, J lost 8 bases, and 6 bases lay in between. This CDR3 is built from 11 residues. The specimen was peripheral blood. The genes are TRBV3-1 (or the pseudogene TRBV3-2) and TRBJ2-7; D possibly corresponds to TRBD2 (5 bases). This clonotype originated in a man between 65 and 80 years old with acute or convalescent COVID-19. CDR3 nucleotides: TGTGCCAGCAGCCAAGGCGGGCAGCAGTACTTC. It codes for CASSQGGQQYF.